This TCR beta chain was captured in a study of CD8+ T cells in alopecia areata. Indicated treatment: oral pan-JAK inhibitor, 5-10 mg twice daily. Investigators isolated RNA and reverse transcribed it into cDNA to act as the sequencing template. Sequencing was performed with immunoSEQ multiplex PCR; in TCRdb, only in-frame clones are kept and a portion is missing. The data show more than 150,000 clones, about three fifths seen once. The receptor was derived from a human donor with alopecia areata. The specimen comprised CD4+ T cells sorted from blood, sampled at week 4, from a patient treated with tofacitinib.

This CDR3 is CASSPPRQGLNTEAFF. DNA of the CDR3: TGTGCCAGCAGCCCTCCTCGACAGGGCCTGAACACTGAAGCTTTCTTT. J is TRBJ1-1 and V is TRBV7-9, with 7 nucleotides matching TRBD1. The germline CDR1 and CDR2 sequences are SEHNR and FQNEAQ (reference sequence). V shed 5 bases and J 0 bases; nucleotides not matched to a gene: 9. The CDR3 length is 16 residues.